This TCR beta chain was profiled in a study of post-analysis software for immune sequencing data. Study context: The cohort encompassed relapsing-remitting, secondary progressive and progressive-relapsing multiple sclerosis disease courses. Study-wide results and caveats: The F measure placed samples prepared in the same batch into strongly shared clusters. Four to six TRBV segments were more frequent in patients than controls; TRBV5-6, TRBV5-1 and TRBV20-1 belonged to this group. For normalized Chao1 diversity, multiple sclerosis patients scored significantly lower than controls did.

CDR3 size: 19 residues. Per germline, CDR1 SGHVS and CDR2 FQNEAQ. Trimming took 2 bases from V and 2 from J; bases not matched to a gene: 11. This clonotype was found a few times. Its specificity is not known. TCR beta cDNA libraries had unique molecular identifiers. Input populations of roughly 1 to 10 million T cells gave rise to a few hundred thousand cDNA molecules. TCRdb reprocessed the PCR reads with MiXCR, giving one entry per CDR3 protein. Counted here are 800,000 to 950,000 distinct CDR3 sequences, around 50% occurring once; the ten biggest clones make up about 4.8%. The V gene is TRBV7-8, the J gene TRBJ2-6, with 8 positions matching TRBD2. Specimen: blood. The sequence derives from a girl aged 5 to 17 with multiple sclerosis. CDR3: CASSLSGAGASAGANVLTF. The CDR3 nucleotides read TGTGCCAGCAGCTTATCGGGAGCGGGAGCATCGGCTGGGGCCAACGTCCTGACTTTC.